This T cell receptor beta chain was documented in a study of shared clonotypes between healthy human individuals. V gave up 4 bases and J gave up 6 bases, with 10 bases separating them. Germline CDR1 reads SEHNR; CDR2 reads FQNEAQ (reference sequence). This CDR3 has 12 residues. Clones were sequenced by immunoSEQ multiplex PCR, and TCRdb holds only the in-frame ones, with some missing. The profile shows 2 million to 2.5 million clones, 80% to 95% of them singletons. Sequencing was done on a sample of naive CD4+ T cells from PBMCs. Subset given: CD45RA+ positively selected. The chain couples TRBV7-9 to TRBJ2-7; TRBD2 is a possible D gene (5 bases). This clonotype originated in a man younger than 30 in good health. Some clones in this sample may be carry-over from other donors' samples. CDR3 in DNA: TGTGCCAGCAGCTACAGAAGCGGCGAGCAGTACTTC. This codes for CASSYRSGEQYF.